The 9 T cell receptor beta chains listed next were all sequenced from one sample in a study of OX40 agonist ivuxolimab in advanced cancers. Profiling relied on immunoSEQ multiplex PCR, and the TCRdb table lists in-frame clones only, not all of them. The sample yields about 73,000 clones, about 87% seen once. Sample: CD4+ or CD8+ T cells sorted from blood, taken in a trial of the OX40 agonist ivuxolimab. These receptors came from an adult with an advanced solid tumor such as melanoma, head and neck, liver or kidney cancer.

This clone has only a few counts. The chain carries TRBV29-1 and TRBJ2-7; 10 bases line up with TRBD1. The CDR3 has 13 amino acids. The junction had 5 bases not matched to a gene; V was cut back by 6 bases and J by 3 bases. CDR1 SQVTM and CDR2 ANQGSEA come from the germline V gene. The CDR3 sequence: CSVRTGGGYEQYF. The DNA of the CDR3 is TGCAGCGTAAGGACAGGGGGGGGCTACGAGCAGTACTTC.

This rearrangement joins TRBV30 to TRBJ2-2, with D unclear. The CDR3 is 14 amino acids. Germline V gene lookup returns CDR1 GTSNPN and CDR2 SVGIG (reference sequence). The ends were cut back, 5 bases at V and 0 bases at J, with 10 bases in the middle. CDR3 in DNA: TGTGCCTGGGGGTTAGTCGCGAACACCGGGGAGCTGTTTTTT. As protein: CAWGLVANTGELFF.

The rearrangement joins TRBV11-2 to TRBJ1-5; 7 positions match TRBD1. This CDR3 region has 19 residues. The ends lost 0 bases at V and 0 bases at J; junction bases unmatched: 11. Germline V gene sequence: CDR1 SGHAT, CDR2 FQNNGV. The CDR3 DNA follows: TGTGCCAGCAGCTTAGAACGCCCGGGACAGCGACGTAGCAATCAGCCCCAGCATTTT. Its protein is CASSLERPGQRRSNQPQHF. Complete variable domain (other parts from reference TRBV11-2 and TRBJ1-5): EAGVAQSPRYKIIEKRQSVAFWCNPISGHATLYWYQQILGQGPKLLIQFQNNGVVDDSQLPKDRFSAERLKGVDSTLKIQPAKLEDSAVYLCASSLERPGQRRSNQPQHFGDGTRLSIL.

The chain combines TRBV6-6 with TRBJ2-2; no definite D call. With 0 bases removed from V and 7 bases from J, the gap between germline ends came to 3 bases. CDR1 is MNHNY and CDR2 is SVGAGI in the germline V gene (reference sequence). This CDR3 is built from 12 residues. CDR3 bases: TGTGCCAGCAGTTACTCGTTCGGGGAGCTGTTTTTT. This sequence encodes CASSYSFGELFF.

This clone was seen a handful of times. The chain has TRBV10-1 and TRBJ1-2; D not certain. The CDR3 loop spans 15 amino acids. Germline CDR1 WNHNN, CDR2 SYGVQD (reference sequence). V was cut by 0 bases and J by 6 bases, with 14 bases left in between. CDR3 sequence: CASSESPGESHGYTF. The CDR3 DNA reads TGCGCCAGCAGTGAGTCTCCCGGTGAGTCTCATGGCTACACCTTC.

V and J are TRBV5-1 and TRBJ2-3; TRBD2 agrees at 8 bases. The CDR3 has 15 amino acids. The trim removed 3 bases at V and 5 bases at J, leaving 8 bases unmatched. CDR1 is SGHRS and CDR2 is YFSETQ in the germline V gene. The CDR3 loop is CASSSTLAGQDTQYF. The CDR3 bases are TGCGCCAGCAGCTCAACCTTAGCGGGACAAGATACGCAGTATTTT.

The chain has TRBV10-2 and TRBJ2-1; TRBD1 agrees at 9 bases. V dropped 7 bases and J dropped 5; count of bases not matched to a gene: 6. The germline gives CDR1 WSHSY, CDR2 SAAADI. The CDR3 totals 14 residues. The CDR3 DNA reads as TGCGCCAGCAACGGACAGGGGAGGAACAATGAGCAGTTCTTC. Translating gives CASNGQGRNNEQFF.

The chain combines TRBV5-6 with TRBJ1-2; D is possibly TRBD1 (5 bases). The germline gives CDR1 SGHDT, CDR2 YYEEEE. V gave up 4 bases and J gave up 3 bases, with 16 bases separating them. This CDR3 region has 15 residues. In DNA, the CDR3 is TGTGCCAGCAGCGGCCGGGACGACATATACTATGGCTACACCTTC. Its translation: CASSGRDDIYYGYTF.

This chain uses TRBV7-9 with TRBJ2-5, with D perhaps TRBD1 (6 bases). The CDR3 sequence is 13 residues long. Trimming removed 4 bases from V and 2 bases from J, with 8 bases in between. Germline V lookup: CDR1 SEHNR, CDR2 FQNEAQ (reference sequence). CDR3 nucleotides: TGTGCCAGCAGCTCCGGGACACAAGAGACCCAGTACTTC. Protein sequence: CASSSGTQETQYF. The full variable domain, completed using reference TRBV7-9 and TRBJ2-5, is DTGVSQNPRHKITKRGQNVTFRCDPISEHNRLYWYRQTLGQGPEFLTYFQNEAQLEKSRLLSDRFSAERPKGSFSTLEIQRTEQGDSAMYLCASSSGTQETQYFGPGTRLLVL.